Detailed here is one TCR beta chain. Clinical history as reported by participants underpinned cohort assignment. The germline V and J ends were trimmed by 3 bases and 1 base, with 7 bases remaining between them. Per germline, CDR1 KGHSH and CDR2 LQKENI. The CDR3 has 15 amino acids. These data are taken from a study of blood T cell repertoires in COVID-19. Study-wide context: Some COVID-19 samples were acute and others convalescent; all came from the United States, Italy and Spain. The analysed material was cDNA or gDNA that came from T cells, B-cell-depleted T cells, or PBMCs.

Study processing details: Amplification of reference gene primers was used by the study to estimate nucleated cell counts. Profiled with immunoSEQ multiplex PCR; TCRdb holds only in-frame clones, not every one. Clonal size and the V and J genes are those of that table, whereas D and trimming came from the DNA. The sample has just over 250,000 clones, around 80% seen once. The sample taken for sequencing was PBMCs or T cells enriched from blood (not recorded which). The chain recombines TRBV18 with TRBJ1-6; D not resolved. This TCR was sampled from a man aged 25-45 years with acute COVID-19. CDR3 DNA: TGTGCCAGCTCACCTCCAGGATCCTATAATTCACCCCTCCACTTT. Protein product: CASSPPGSYNSPLHF.